This TCR beta chain was captured in a study of T cell repertoires in cytomegalovirus infection. Overall study findings and caveats: CMV-specific TCR beta clonotypes restricted by HLA-C were the ones dominating the ex vivo response.

About this clonotype itself: Its antigen is unidentified.

A single record per CDR3 protein comes from TCRdb applying MiXCR to the reads. The sample consists of about 120,000 distinct CDR3 sequences, 30% of them appearing once. The CDR3 has 14 residues. Trimming shortened V by 4 bases and J by 6 bases, and 14 bases separated the two germline ends. CDR1 is MGHRA and CDR2 is YSYEKL in the germline V gene. Specimen: CD8+ T cells from cultured PBMCs, collected from culture after CMV antigen stimulation. The receptor was isolated from a human donor in good health (CMV status not recorded). Some clones in this sample may be carry-over from other donors' samples. V usage is TRBV4-1 and J usage is TRBJ2-3, with a weak D call TRBD1 (6 bases). For the CDR3, the DNA is TGCGCCAGCAGCCCGAAGGACAGCCGTGATACGCAGTATTTT. Its translation is CASSPKDSRDTQYF.